The sequence of this T cell receptor (beta chain) was determined in a study of identical twins' blood T cells. This clonotype showed up just a few times. The ends lost 4 bases at V and 6 bases at J; junction bases unmatched: 2. The germline V gene has CDR1 MNHEY and CDR2 SVGEGT. The CDR3 consists of 12 residues. TCRdb fed the 5' RACE reads into MiXCR, producing one record per CDR3 protein. This sample yields about 370,000 distinct CDR3 sequences, of which approximately 30% are seen a single time; about 6.1% belongs to the top ten. This sequence joins TRBV6-2 or TRBV6-3 and TRBJ2-7; TRBD1 matches at 8 bases. This clonotype originated in a woman aged 18-49 years in good health. Material: PBMCs. CDR3 in amino acids: CASSSGQVEQYF. The CDR3 DNA sequence: TGTGCCAGCAGTTCGGGACAGGTCGAGCAGTACTTC.